A single sample gave rise to the 25 T cell receptor beta chains below, sequenced in a study of identical twins. TCRdb re-called the 5' RACE reads with MiXCR, one entry per CDR3 protein. Here the sample spans 350,000 to 450,000 distinct CDR3 sequences, less than 20% being singletons. The specimen sequenced was naive T cells sorted from blood. These receptors were collected from a man over 45 in good health.

The J gene is TRBJ2-6, the V gene TRBV4-2; no firm D call. The CDR3 has 18 residues. V lost 1 base and J 0 bases, leaving 13 bases between the germline ends. Per the germline V gene, CDR1 is LGHNA and CDR2 is YNFKEQ. CDR3 residues: CASSQGVPLVSGANVLTF. CDR3 bases: TGTGCCAGCAGCCAAGGGGTTCCATTAGTCTCTGGGGCCAACGTCCTGACTTTC.

The chain joins TRBV10-3 to TRBJ1-2, with TRBD1 matching over 8 bases. Trimming cost V 9 bases and J 2 bases; bases outside gene matches: 5. CDR1 and CDR2 from the germline V gene are ENHRY and SYGVKD. The CDR3 covers 13 residues. The chain's CDR3 is CAIQTGDNYGYTF. CDR3 coding DNA: TGTGCCATACAGACAGGGGACAACTATGGCTACACCTTC.

This clonotype was seen ten or more times. The chain combines TRBV12-3 or TRBV12-4 with TRBJ1-4; 8 bases are a match to TRBD1. The CDR3 has 14 amino acids. The junction had 3 bases not matched to a gene; V was cut back by 5 bases and J by 4 bases. CDR3 nucleotide sequence: TGTGCCAGCAGTATGACAGGGGATAATGAAAAACTGTTTTTT. Protein sequence: CASSMTGDNEKLFF.

Only one count was recorded for this clonotype. The chain employs TRBV12-3 or TRBV12-4 and TRBJ2-1; D may be TRBD1 (6 bases). The CDR3 contains 15 residues. With 8 bases removed from V and 4 bases from J, the gap between germline ends came to 18 bases. CDR3 protein: CASRPANRDYNEQFF. In DNA, the CDR3 is TGTGCCAGCCGCCCTGCGAACAGGGATTACAATGAGCAGTTCTTC.

This clonotype was counted between two and nine times. The V gene is TRBV20-1, the J gene TRBJ1-2; maybe TRBD1 (6 bases). CDR3 length equals 14 residues. With 1 base removed from V and 2 bases from J, the gap between germline ends came to 11 bases. Germline CDR1 and CDR2: DFQATT and SNEGSKA (reference sequence). CDR3 in amino acids: CSARGQVVNYGYTF. DNA of the CDR3: TGCAGTGCTAGAGGACAGGTGGTAAACTATGGCTACACCTTC.

This clonotype was seen a few times. J is TRBJ2-3 and V is TRBV28; perhaps TRBD1 as D (5 bases). Trimming pared 2 bases from V and 6 bases from J, leaving 12 bases between. From germline, CDR1 is MDHEN and CDR2 SYDVKM. The CDR3 is 14 amino acids. Here the CDR3 reads CASSLVAGRDTQYF. DNA for the CDR3: TGTGCCAGCAGTTTAGTGGCAGGGCGCGATACGCAGTATTTT.

The rearrangement joins TRBV12-3 or TRBV12-4 to TRBJ1-4; D call uncertain. The ends were cut back, 5 bases at V and 5 bases at J, with 6 bases in the middle. This CDR3 has 12 residues. This CDR3 reads CASSQLNEKLFF. The CDR3 coding sequence is TGTGCCAGCAGTCAGCTAAATGAAAAACTGTTTTTT.

This clonotype showed up just a few times. The chain employs TRBV12-3 or TRBV12-4 and TRBJ2-3, with D possibly being TRBD2 (6 bases). There are 14 residues in the CDR3. V was trimmed by 2 bases and J by 5 bases, leaving 11 bases between them. CDR3 amino acids: CASSLLSSVDTQYF. The CDR3 DNA sequence: TGTGCCAGCAGTTTACTGTCTAGCGTAGATACGCAGTATTTT.

There are many counts of this clonotype. The chain is built from TRBV6-1 and TRBJ2-2, with 10 nucleotides matching TRBD2. This CDR3 region has 16 residues. J was trimmed by 2 bases and V by 6 bases; bases with no gene match: 6. CDR1 and CDR2 from the germline V gene are MNHNS and SASEGT. The CDR3 DNA follows: TGTGCCAGCAGGGCTAGCGGGGGCCCTAACACCGGGGAGCTGTTTTTT. Protein: CASRASGGPNTGELFF.

This clonotype has more than one count but fewer than ten. The chain is built from TRBV3-1 and TRBJ1-5; D ambiguous. The CDR3 contains 12 residues. Trimming took off 1 base at V and 7 bases at J, with 5 bases between the two ends. Germline V lookup: CDR1 LGHDT, CDR2 YNNKEL (reference sequence). The CDR3: CASSQVGQPQHF. The CDR3 DNA reads as TGTGCCAGCAGCCAAGTCGGCCAGCCCCAGCATTTT.

The chain has TRBV4-3 and TRBJ2-5, with TRBD2 matching over 8 bases. CDR1 and CDR2 from the germline V gene are LGHNA and YSLEER. The CDR3 runs to 16 residues. After removal of 0 bases from V and 5 bases from J, the junction contained 8 bases not matched to a gene. CDR3 DNA: TGCGCCAGCAGCCAAGATACGGGGGGGCCGGGGGAGACCCAGTACTTC. Protein: CASSQDTGGPGETQYF.

The V call is TRBV29-1, the J call TRBJ2-7, with 8 bases aligning to TRBD1. The CDR3 runs to 15 residues. V lost 6 bases, J lost 5 bases, and 15 bases stayed unmatched. Germline CDR1 and CDR2: SQVTM and ANQGSEA. The CDR3 is CSVAVVGQGIDEQYF. The CDR3 nucleotides read TGCAGCGTCGCCGTGGTAGGACAGGGTATCGACGAGCAGTACTTC.

Only one count was recorded for this clonotype. The rearrangement uses TRBV7-8 and TRBJ1-1; weak D call: TRBD1 (5 bases). Germline V gene lookup returns CDR1 SGHVS and CDR2 FQNEAQ. The CDR3 is made up of 15 amino acids. V lost 5 bases, J lost 0 bases, and 13 bases lay in between. CDR3 bases: TGTGCCAGCAGCCCTAGACAGAGATTGAACACTGAAGCTTTCTTT. Protein: CASSPRQRLNTEAFF.

This clonotype turned up a few times. V is TRBV6-5 and J is TRBJ2-5, with 8 nucleotides matching TRBD1. Germline V CDR1 and CDR2: MNHEY, SVGAGI. Trimming at V came to 0 bases and at J to 5 bases, leaving 11 bases not matched to a gene. This CDR3 is 17 amino acids long. CDR3 amino acids: CASSYSMGQAMRETQYF. Here the CDR3 DNA reads TGTGCCAGCAGTTACTCGATGGGACAGGCTATGCGGGAGACCCAGTACTTC.

This clonotype has more than one count but fewer than ten. The chain links TRBV7-2 to TRBJ2-2, with D perhaps matching TRBD2 (7 bases). This CDR3 is 15 amino acids long. Between the trimmed V and J ends, which lost 5 bases and 6 bases, there was a span of 16 bases. CDR1 and CDR2 from the germline V gene are SGHTA and FQGNSA. The chain's CDR3 is CASSRSTGRAGELFF. The DNA of the CDR3 is TGTGCCAGCAGCCGCAGCACAGGGAGGGCCGGGGAGCTGTTTTTT.

This clonotype appeared a few times. This sequence joins TRBV20-1 and TRBJ1-1; tentatively, D is TRBD1 (6 bases). The germline CDR1 and CDR2 sequences are DFQATT and SNEGSKA (reference sequence). This CDR3 comprises 14 residues. Trimming cost V 8 bases and J 3 bases, with 19 bases left between them. The CDR3 coding sequence is TGCAGTCCGAAGAGGGGGGGGCCGGACACTGAAGCTTTCTTT. It yields the protein CSPKRGGPDTEAFF.

This clonotype was seen a single time. The J gene is TRBJ1-2, the V gene TRBV14; D gene unclear. The germline V and J ends were trimmed by 4 bases and 1 base, with 7 bases remaining between them. This CDR3 contains 13 residues. The germline V gene has CDR1 SGHDN and CDR2 FVKESK. As DNA, the CDR3 is TGTGCCAGCAGCCCGATAAGTAACTATGGCTACACCTTC. Encoded protein: CASSPISNYGYTF.

The V call is TRBV12-3 or TRBV12-4, the J call TRBJ2-5, with 7 bases matching TRBD2. The CDR3 is 16 amino acids. The V gene end was trimmed by 6 bases and the J gene end by 3 bases; junction bases not matched to a gene: 13. DNA for the CDR3: TGTGCCAGCAGGACCGGGATCGGGGGGATAAAAGAGACCCAGTACTTC. This gives the protein CASRTGIGGIKETQYF.

The V and J genes are TRBV7-9 and TRBJ2-7, with D tentatively TRBD1 (6 bases). The germline gives CDR1 SEHNR, CDR2 FQNEAQ (reference sequence). CDR3 size: 15 residues. V was clipped by 1 base and J by 4 bases, with 14 bases between them. CDR3 nucleotide sequence: TGTGCCAGCAGCTTAGGTACAGGGAGAAATTACGAGCAGTACTTC. Its protein product is CASSLGTGRNYEQYF.

This clonotype was counted many times. This rearrangement joins TRBV12-3 or TRBV12-4 to TRBJ2-5, with 14 bases lining up with TRBD2. V shed 5 bases, J shed 4 bases, and the junction held 3 bases outside the gene matches. The CDR3 is made up of 15 amino acids. Here the CDR3 DNA reads TGTGCCAGCAGTCCGGGACTAGCGGGAGTAGAGACCCAGTACTTC. It encodes CASSPGLAGVETQYF.

This clonotype was seen ten or more times. The V call is TRBV19, the J call TRBJ2-1; tentative D call: TRBD1 (5 bases). The CDR3 covers 14 residues. Germline loops: CDR1 LNHDA, CDR2 SQIVND (reference sequence). V lost 2 bases and J 6 bases, leaving 11 bases between the germline ends. This chain's CDR3 is CASSIRSQGNEQFF. The CDR3 DNA reads TGTGCCAGTAGTATAAGGTCTCAGGGCAATGAGCAGTTCTTC.

The chain recombines TRBV6-2 or TRBV6-3 with TRBJ2-7, with unresolved D. The CDR3 length is 14 residues. The germline CDR1 and CDR2 sequences are MNHEY and SVGEGT. V was shortened by 6 bases and J by 6 bases, with 18 bases between the two germline ends. The CDR3 region is CASRDAAAAGEQYF. CDR3 in DNA: TGTGCCAGCAGGGACGCAGCTGCTGCTGGCGAGCAGTACTTC.

The chain is built from TRBV20-1 and TRBJ2-2; D possibly corresponds to TRBD1 (5 bases). Germline V lookup: CDR1 DFQATT, CDR2 SNEGSKA (reference sequence). The V end lost 4 bases, the J end lost 6 bases, and 15 bases lay between the germline ends. The CDR3 is 14 residues long. As DNA, the CDR3 is TGCAGTGCTACAGGGCAGACCCTTGCCGGGGAGCTGTTTTTT. It translates to CSATGQTLAGELFF.

This clonotype has ten or more counts. V is TRBV20-1 and J is TRBJ2-1, with 12 positions matching TRBD2. Germline-derived CDR1 and CDR2 are DFQATT and SNEGSKA (reference sequence). CDR3 length: 13 residues. Losses at the gene ends were 8 bases for V and 7 bases for J; bases not matched to a gene: 6. The CDR3 coding sequence is TGCAGTATTCTAGCGGGAGGGCGTAATGAGCAGTTCTTC. Amino acids: CSILAGGRNEQFF.

The chain uses TRBV7-2 and TRBJ2-5, with 12 bases identical to TRBD2. The CDR3 extends over 17 amino acids. V was clipped by 3 bases and J by 1 base; unmatched bases: 6. Germline V lookup: CDR1 SGHTA, CDR2 FQGNSA. CDR3 protein: CASSFRWTSGVQETQYF. Written as DNA, the CDR3 is TGTGCCAGCAGCTTTAGGTGGACTAGCGGGGTCCAAGAGACCCAGTACTTC.